This is a list of T cell receptor beta chains from one sample in a study of CD8+ T cells in alopecia areata. Data came from immunoSEQ multiplex PCR; TCRdb stores just in-frame clones and leaves some out. This sample has approximately 30,000 clones; 55% occur once, and the top ten carry 30% to 50%. Sequencing was done on a sample of NKG2D-high CD8+ T cells sorted from blood. All receptors derive from a human donor with alopecia areata. Both conserved end residues are part of each CDR3. Each record gives: clone size, D gene, V gene, J gene, CDR3 protein, CDR3 DNA. A D gene is named only where the DNA matches it firmly. Expanded clones are given a class, and other clones once, few, many or no size at all.

once,TRBD1,TRBV28,TRBJ2-7,CASSLGQGGYEQYF,TGTGCCAGCAGTTTAGGACAGGGTGGCTACGAGCAGTACTTC
.,.,TRBV28,TRBJ2-2,CASSLSIGFTGELFF,TGTGCCAGCAGTTTATCAATCGGGTTTACCGGGGAGCTGTTTTTT
.,.,TRBV7-3,TRBJ1-1,CASSLTAGTEAFF,TGTGCCAGCAGCTTAACTGCGGGAACTGAAGCTTTCTTT
.,.,TRBV4-1,TRBJ1-1,CASSQVSEGIEAFF,TGCGCCAGCAGCCAAGTATCTGAGGGCATTGAAGCTTTCTTT
.,.,TRBV28,TRBJ2-1,CASTSSGREEQFF,TGTGCCAGCACTTCCTCGGGCCGCGAGGAGCAGTTCTTC
.,.,TRBV7-9,TRBJ2-5,CASSSGRTQYF,TGTGCCAGCAGCTCCGGGAGGACCCAGTACTTC
few,TRBD2,TRBV29-1,TRBJ2-1,CSVARGLAGLSYNEQFF,TGCAGCGTTGCTAGGGGACTAGCGGGACTCTCCTACAATGAGCAGTTCTTC
.,TRBD2,TRBV28,TRBJ2-1,CASNPTSGYNEQFF,TGTGCCAGCAACCCGACTAGCGGCTACAATGAGCAGTTCTTC
.,TRBD1,TRBV4-1,TRBJ1-1,CASKGQGVGFATEAFF,TGCGCCAGCAAGGGACAGGGGGTAGGGTTCGCCACTGAAGCTTTCTTT
.,.,TRBV13,TRBJ2-1,CASSAPQFYNEQFF,TGTGCCAGCAGCGCGCCCCAGTTCTACAATGAGCAGTTCTTC
.,.,TRBV7-9,TRBJ1-5,CASSQAGANQPQHF,TGTGCCAGCAGCCAAGCCGGGGCTAATCAGCCCCAGCATTTT
.,TRBD2,TRBV7-9,TRBJ2-1,CASSYGAGAGRAWEQFF,TGTGCCAGCAGCTACGGGGCCGGCGCCGGGAGGGCCTGGGAGCAGTTCTTC
many,.,TRBV19,TRBJ2-2,CASSDRPAGELFF,TGTGCCAGTAGTGACCGTCCGGCCGGGGAGCTGTTTTTT
.,TRBD1,TRBV10-3,TRBJ1-5,CAIRGTGGNQPQHF,TGTGCCATCAGGGGAACAGGGGGCAATCAGCCCCAGCATTTT
few,.,TRBV5-1,TRBJ1-2,CASSLVGGGAPNYGYTF,TGCGCCAGCAGCTTGGTAGGAGGGGGTGCACCGAACTATGGCTACACCTTC
.,.,TRBV11-2,TRBJ2-5,CASTVRETQYF,TGTGCCAGCACTGTCCGGGAGACCCAGTACTTC
few,TRBD1,TRBV4-3,TRBJ1-2,CASSQEPHRGIADYGYTF,TGCGCCAGCAGCCAAGAGCCGCACAGGGGTATTGCGGACTATGGCTACACCTTC
.,.,TRBV7-3,TRBJ1-2,CASSSREAYGYTF,TGTGCCAGCAGCTCCCGGGAGGCGTATGGCTACACCTTC
.,TRBD2,TRBV27,TRBJ2-7,CASTSWVGSGDEQYF,TGTGCCAGCACAAGTTGGGTGGGTAGCGGGGACGAGCAGTACTTC
few,TRBD1,TRBV4-1,TRBJ2-5,CASSHRTGTQETQYF,TGCGCCAGCAGCCATAGGACAGGGACCCAAGAGACCCAGTACTTC
.,.,TRBV6-5,TRBJ2-3,CASSYAASTDTQYF,TGTGCCAGCAGTTACGCAGCTAGCACAGATACGCAGTATTTT
few,.,TRBV7-2,TRBJ2-7,CASSEAGAGYEQYF,TGTGCCAGCAGCGAGGCAGGGGCAGGCTACGAGCAGTACTTC
few,TRBD1,TRBV11-1,TRBJ2-7,CASSPGTALYEQYF,TGTGCCAGCAGCCCCGGGACAGCTCTCTACGAGCAGTACTTC
.,TRBD2,TRBV18,TRBJ2-5,CASSPEGLAETQYF,TGTGCCAGCTCACCGGAGGGACTAGCGGAGACCCAGTACTTC